Each of the 21 T cell receptor beta chains below was sequenced from the same sample in a study of somatic mutations in cytotoxic T cells in rheumatoid arthritis. TCRdb keeps only in-frame clones here, not all; method: immunoSEQ multiplex PCR. The data contain about 5,500 clones, roughly 82% of them singletons. Sequences were obtained from CD8+ T cells sorted from blood. The receptors stem from a woman between 45 and 60 years old with rheumatoid arthritis.

The V gene is TRBV5-4, the J gene TRBJ1-1; TRBD1 agrees at 9 bases. CDR1 is SGHNT, CDR2 YYREEE, per germline (reference sequence). The CDR3 consists of 14 residues. The J segment lost 7 bases and the V segment lost 3 bases, leaving 7 bases of the junction unmatched. The CDR3: CASSSDRGANEAFF. Written as DNA, the CDR3 is TGTGCCAGCAGCTCTGACAGGGGGGCGAATGAAGCTTTCTTT. The variable domain in full, with the rest retrieved from reference TRBV5-4 and TRBJ1-1, is ETGVTQSPTHLIKTRGQQVTLRCSSQSGHNTVSWYQQALGQGPQFIFQYYREEENGRGNFPPRFSGLQFPNYSSELNVNALELDDSALYLCASSSDRGANEAFFGQGTRLTVV.

The chain links TRBV9 to TRBJ2-1; TRBD2 matches at 7 bases. The CDR3 sequence is 16 residues long. Germline CDR1 and CDR2: SGDLS and YYNGEE. V lost 0 bases to trimming and J lost 4 bases; unmatched junction nucleotides: 7. This CDR3 is CASSVDISGLYNEQFF. CDR3 nucleotides: TGTGCCAGCAGCGTAGATATTAGCGGGCTATACAATGAGCAGTTCTTC.

The rearrangement uses TRBV2 and TRBJ2-5, with TRBD1 matching 10 bases. The CDR3 has 15 amino acids. V was pared by 4 bases and J by 4 bases, with 6 bases of the junction left unmatched. Germline V gene lookup returns CDR1 SNHLY and CDR2 FYNNEI. The CDR3 is CASSGYGDRGETQYF. The CDR3 DNA sequence: TGTGCCAGCAGTGGGTATGGGGACAGGGGAGAGACCCAGTACTTC.

This chain connects TRBV10-1 to TRBJ2-1; 7 nucleotides agree with TRBD2. This CDR3 contains 16 residues. With V trimmed by 6 bases and J by 4 bases, 12 bases remained unmatched. The germline V gene has CDR1 WNHNN and CDR2 SYGVQD (reference sequence). As DNA, the CDR3 is TGCGCCAGCAGAGCCGGACTAGTGGGGGGGTACAATGAGCAGTTCTTC. It encodes CASRAGLVGGYNEQFF.

The chain is built from TRBV27 and TRBJ1-2; D gene uncertain. The length of the CDR3 is 11 residues. V gave up 8 bases and J gave up 8 bases, with 12 bases separating them. Per the germline V gene, CDR1 is MNHEY and CDR2 is SMNVEV (reference sequence). Here the CDR3 reads CASRDLGGYTF. Written as DNA, the CDR3 is TGTGCCAGCCGGGATCTGGGGGGCTACACCTTC.

The chain employs TRBV27 and TRBJ1-5; D perhaps matches TRBD1 (5 bases). This CDR3 has 15 amino acids. Germline loops: CDR1 MNHEY, CDR2 SMNVEV (reference sequence). V was shortened by 3 bases and J by 4 bases, with 13 bases between the two germline ends. CDR3 sequence: CASSLGGALNQPQHF. The CDR3 nucleotides are TGTGCCAGCAGTTTGGGAGGGGCCCTTAATCAGCCCCAGCATTTT.

The chain is built from TRBV5-8 and TRBJ2-2; D remains ambiguous. Germline V gene sequence: CDR1 SGHTS, CDR2 YDEGEE. V shed 4 bases and J shed 4 bases, with 8 bases lying between them. The CDR3 spans 13 residues. The chain's CDR3 is CASSPTVTGELFF. DNA of the CDR3: TGTGCCAGCAGCCCCACAGTCACCGGGGAGCTGTTTTTT.

The rearrangement joins TRBV9 to TRBJ2-3; 8 bases fit TRBD1. Germline trimming cut 6 bases from V and 10 bases from J; bases unmatched to any gene: 7. The CDR3 has 12 amino acids. CDR1 SGDLS and CDR2 YYNGEE come from the germline V gene. The CDR3 spells CASNQGAGAQYF. Written as DNA, the CDR3 is TGTGCCAGCAACCAGGGGGCCGGGGCGCAGTATTTT.

In DNA, the CDR3 is TGTGCCACCCGACAGGGGGGGAATGAGCAGTTCTTC. Encoded protein: CATRQGGNEQFF. This rearrangement joins TRBV19 to TRBJ2-1, with 9 nucleotides matching TRBD1. The trim removed 10 bases at V and 7 bases at J, leaving 5 bases unmatched. This CDR3 has 12 amino acids. In germline, CDR1 is LNHDA, CDR2 SQIVND (reference sequence).

The sample holds one count of this clone. J is TRBJ2-7 and V is TRBV5-5; 7 bases line up with TRBD2. Trimming at V came to 4 bases and at J to 1 base, leaving 8 bases not matched to a gene. Germline assignment: CDR1 SGHKS and CDR2 YYEKEE (reference sequence). CDR3 length equals 15 residues. CDR3 region: CASSKGTSESYEQYF. The CDR3 coding sequence is TGTGCCAGCAGCAAGGGTACTAGCGAATCCTACGAGCAGTACTTC.

This sequence joins TRBV6-1 and TRBJ2-2; a weak D match, TRBD2 (5 bases). The CDR3 totals 14 residues. The V end was cut by 0 bases, the J end by 7 bases, with 9 bases between. Germline CDR1 MNHNS, CDR2 SASEGT. The CDR3: CASSEAIGIGELFF. The CDR3 region has the DNA TGTGCCAGCAGTGAAGCGATCGGGATCGGGGAGCTGTTTTTT.

This CDR3 is CASSEGEGVGELFF. CDR3 sequence (DNA): TGTGCCAGCAGTGAAGGGGAGGGGGTTGGGGAACTGTTTTTT. The chain carries TRBV6-1 and TRBJ1-4; D perhaps matches TRBD1 (6 bases). The germline V gene has CDR1 MNHNS and CDR2 SASEGT. V shed 1 base and J shed 12 bases, with 15 bases lying between them. This CDR3 is built from 14 residues.

The J gene is TRBJ1-5, the V gene TRBV11-2; 7 bases line up with TRBD1. J gave up 6 bases and V 3 bases, and 8 bases lay outside the gene matches. CDR1 is SGHAT and CDR2 is FQNNGV in the germline V gene. The CDR3 runs to 15 residues. The CDR3 nucleotides are TGTGCCAGCAGCTTCGACGACAGGGTGAGTCAGCCCCAGCATTTT. As protein: CASSFDDRVSQPQHF. Combining the CDR3 with reference TRBV11-2 and TRBJ1-5 gives the whole variable domain EAGVAQSPRYKIIEKRQSVAFWCNPISGHATLYWYQQILGQGPKLLIQFQNNGVVDDSQLPKDRFSAERLKGVDSTLKIQPAKLEDSAVYLCASSFDDRVSQPQHFGDGTRLSIL.

V is TRBV2 and J is TRBJ1-3; D unresolved. Trimming took off 10 bases at V and 0 bases at J, with 13 bases between the two ends. The CDR3 contains 14 residues. Germline CDR1 is SNHLY and CDR2 is FYNNEI. The chain's CDR3 is CATTPRGSGNTIYF. The DNA of the CDR3 is TGTGCCACAACGCCTCGGGGCTCTGGAAACACCATATATTTT. The variable domain in full, with the rest retrieved from reference TRBV2 and TRBJ1-3, is EPEVTQTPSHQVTQMGQEVILRCVPISNHLYFYWYRQILGQKVEFLVSFYNNEISEKSEIFDDQFSVERPDGSNFTLKIRSTKLEDSAMYFCATTPRGSGNTIYFGEGSWLTVV.

The rearrangement links TRBV4-1 to TRBJ2-3; 8 nucleotides line up with TRBD2. CDR1 and CDR2 (germline): MGHRA, YSYEKL. The CDR3 has 14 amino acids. The ends lost 4 bases at V and 1 base at J; junction bases unmatched: 1. The CDR3 region is CASSPAGGTDTQYF. The DNA of the CDR3 is TGCGCCAGCAGCCCAGCGGGAGGCACAGATACGCAGTATTTT.

V is TRBV21-1 and J is TRBJ2-5; the DNA was not used to check the table's D call, TRBD2. TRBV21-1 is recorded as a pseudogene. The length of the CDR3 is 13 residues. The DNA for the CDR3 is TGTGCCAAGACTAGCGGGGGCCAAGAGACCCAGTACTTC. Its translation is CAKTSGGQETQYF.

The chain recombines TRBV9 with TRBJ2-3, with 8 positions matching TRBD2. The ends lost 0 bases at V and 2 bases at J; junction bases unmatched: 2. Germline V CDR1 and CDR2: SGDLS, YYNGEE. The length of the CDR3 is 15 residues. The CDR3 nucleotides are TGTGCCAGCAGCGTAGAACTAGCGGTCACAGATACGCAGTATTTT. As protein: CASSVELAVTDTQYF.

The rearrangement links TRBV9 to TRBJ1-5; possibly TRBD1 for D (5 bases). The CDR3 length is 13 residues. V was clipped by 0 bases and J by 4 bases, with 5 bases between them. Germline CDR1 reads SGDLS; CDR2 reads YYNGEE. CDR3 DNA sequence: TGTGCCAGCAGCGTAGGACAGAATCAGCCCCAGCATTTT. Its translation is CASSVGQNQPQHF.

The rearrangement uses TRBV13 and TRBJ2-3, with TRBD2 identical over 10 bases. Germline V gene lookup returns CDR1 PRHDT and CDR2 FYEKMQ (reference sequence). With 2 bases clipped from V and 4 bases from J, the junction kept 12 bases outside the gene matches. CDR3 size: 18 residues. The CDR3 loop is CASSLKTPTSGFPDTQYF. The CDR3 DNA sequence: TGTGCCAGCAGCTTAAAAACTCCGACTAGCGGGTTTCCAGATACGCAGTATTTT.

The chain recombines TRBV7-9 with TRBJ2-7, with D possibly TRBD2 on 7 matching bases. Germline V CDR1 and CDR2: SEHNR, FQNEAQ (reference sequence). The CDR3 has 16 amino acids. Trimming pared 5 bases from V and 4 bases from J, leaving 21 bases between. The CDR3 region has the DNA TGTGCCAGCAGCCTCCCCTGGAGGGGGGGCCGGTACGAGCAGTACTTC. This encodes CASSLPWRGGRYEQYF.

This clone has a handful of counts. This chain links TRBV9 with TRBJ2-3, with TRBD2 matching over 10 bases. Germline assignment: CDR1 SGDLS and CDR2 YYNGEE. This CDR3 is built from 17 residues. V gave up 1 base and J gave up 3 bases; unmatched junction bases: 8. The CDR3 coding sequence is TGTGCCAGCAGCGTAACCAAAGCGGGAGGGTTTACAGATACGCAGTATTTT. It encodes CASSVTKAGGFTDTQYF.